These 21 T cell receptor beta chains share one sample of origin, sequenced in a study of blood T cell repertoires in COVID-19. Repertoires were generated with immunoSEQ multiplex PCR, while TCRdb's copy carries only in-frame clones and drops some. Here the sample spans 300,000 to 400,000 clones, roughly 84% being singletons. Sequenced input: peripheral blood. These receptor sequences come from a man aged 50-59 years with active or convalescent COVID-19.

V usage is TRBV3-1 (or the pseudogene TRBV3-2) and J usage is TRBJ1-2; 7 bases line up with TRBD1. This CDR3 region has 15 residues. CDR1 is LGHDT and CDR2 is YNNKEL in the germline V gene (reference sequence). Trimming cost V 1 base and J 8 bases; bases outside gene matches: 10. The CDR3 DNA sequence: TGTGCCAGCAGCCAAGGAGGGGGCGATCTGGGAGGCTACACCTTC. It yields the protein CASSQGGGDLGGYTF.

The V gene is TRBV5-5, the J gene TRBJ1-3; the D gene is possibly TRBD1 (6 bases). This CDR3 is built from 16 residues. Trimming removed 4 bases from V and 0 bases from J, with 14 bases in between. CDR1 and CDR2 from the germline V gene are SGHKS and YYEKEE (reference sequence). CDR3 protein: CASSPKQGNSGNTIYF. For the CDR3, the DNA is TGTGCCAGCAGCCCGAAACAGGGAAACTCTGGAAACACCATATATTTT.

V gene TRBV5-6 combines with J gene TRBJ2-1; 7 bases are a match to TRBD2. The ends lost 0 bases at V and 6 bases at J; junction bases unmatched: 15. Germline V gene data show CDR1 as SGHDT and CDR2 as YYEEEE. The CDR3 is made up of 18 amino acids. The CDR3: CASSLGLRGRGRGNEQFF. In DNA, the CDR3 is TGTGCCAGCAGCTTGGGCCTGCGAGGGAGGGGCCGGGGCAATGAGCAGTTCTTC.

The CDR3 is CASSGGGANYGYTF. The CDR3 bases are TGTGCCAGTAGTGGAGGGGGGGCCAACTATGGCTACACCTTC. The J gene is TRBJ1-2, the V gene TRBV19, with D possibly TRBD1 on 6 matching bases. V lost 5 bases and J lost 2, with 12 bases in between. This CDR3 spans 14 amino acids. Germline V gene sequence: CDR1 LNHDA, CDR2 SQIVND (reference sequence).

The chain joins TRBV7-2 to TRBJ2-1; 13 positions agree with TRBD2. V lost 2 bases to trimming and J lost 2 bases; unmatched junction nucleotides: 9. CDR3 length: 19 amino acids. Germline V gene sequence: CDR1 SGHTA, CDR2 FQGNSA. The CDR3 DNA reads TGTGCCAGCAGCTTAAGAGGACTAGCGGGGGCCGGCCCCTACAATGAGCAGTTCTTC. It is translated as CASSLRGLAGAGPYNEQFF.

The rearrangement uses TRBV30 and TRBJ2-7; D is undetermined. Germline assignment: CDR1 GTSNPN and CDR2 SVGIG (reference sequence). The CDR3 totals 14 residues. V gave up 2 bases and J gave up 5 bases, with 16 bases separating them. CDR3 sequence reads: CAWSPSPLLNEQYF. The CDR3 nucleotides are TGTGCCTGGAGTCCCTCCCCCCTACTGAACGAGCAGTACTTC.

This clone was counted once. J is TRBJ2-1 and V is TRBV11-3; D is uncertain. Per the germline V gene, CDR1 is SGHNT and CDR2 is YENEEA. This CDR3 comprises 13 residues. Trimming shortened V by 5 bases and J by 6 bases, and 11 bases separated the two germline ends. The CDR3 sequence: CASSPGGRNEQFF. DNA of the CDR3: TGTGCCAGCAGCCCAGGTGGGCGCAATGAGCAGTTCTTC.

Only a few counts were recorded for this clone. CDR3 nucleotides: TGTGCCAGCAGCCGAGCACAGGGTACCCTCTACGAGCAGTACTTC. Translation: CASSRAQGTLYEQYF. The chain couples TRBV3-1 (or the pseudogene TRBV3-2) to TRBJ2-7; perhaps TRBD1 as D (6 bases). The length of the CDR3 is 15 residues. Trimming took 4 bases from V and 3 from J, leaving 16 bases between them. Germline CDR1 and CDR2: LGHDT and YNNKEL (reference sequence).

This chain links TRBV3-1 (or the pseudogene TRBV3-2) with TRBJ1-6; possible D gene TRBD1, 5 bases. V lost 4 bases to trimming and J lost 8 bases, with 15 bases between them. Germline V lookup: CDR1 LGHDT, CDR2 YNNKEL (reference sequence). The CDR3 sequence is 15 residues long. CDR3 protein: CASSLGWGKDSPLHF. In DNA form, the CDR3 reads TGTGCCAGCAGCCTCGGGTGGGGCAAGGATTCACCCCTCCACTTT.

The chain links TRBV6-5 to TRBJ2-7, with D possibly TRBD1 on 10 matching bases. Trimming shortened V by 6 bases and J by 3 bases, and 18 bases separated the two germline ends. Germline loops: CDR1 MNHEY, CDR2 SVGAGI. CDR3 length: 15 amino acids. CDR3 coding DNA: TGTGCCAGCAGGGCGGGAGGGACAGGGGTCTACGAGCAGTACTTC. This encodes CASRAGGTGVYEQYF.

The chain uses TRBV11-3 and TRBJ1-5; D is unclear. The CDR3 totals 14 residues. Trimming removed 3 bases from V and 0 bases from J, with 6 bases in between. CDR1 is SGHNT, CDR2 YENEEA, per germline. The CDR3 is CASSFHNSNQPQHF. The CDR3 DNA reads TGTGCCAGCAGCTTTCACAATAGCAATCAGCCCCAGCATTTT.

The rearrangement joins TRBV15 to TRBJ2-3; TRBD2 matches at 10 bases. V was pared by 4 bases and J by 8 bases, with 15 bases of the junction left unmatched. The germline CDR1 and CDR2 sequences are LNHNV and YYDKDF (reference sequence). The CDR3 runs to 17 residues. In DNA form, the CDR3 reads TGTGCCACCAGCAAAGGACTAGCGGAGGTCTCCCAGGGTACGCAGTATTTT. The encoded protein is CATSKGLAEVSQGTQYF.

The chain recombines TRBV28 with TRBJ1-4; D gene unclear. V was clipped by 4 bases and J by 8 bases, with 14 bases between them. Germline-derived CDR1 and CDR2 are MDHEN and SYDVKM. CDR3 length equals 14 residues. The CDR3 nucleotides read TGTGCCAGCAGTTCCCTGGAGGGAGCGGAAAAACTGTTTTTT. Its protein product is CASSSLEGAEKLFF.

V and J are TRBV14 and TRBJ2-7; maybe TRBD1 (6 bases). The germline V gene has CDR1 SGHDN and CDR2 FVKESK. V was cut by 4 bases and J by 3 bases, with 13 bases left in between. The CDR3 is 14 amino acids. The CDR3 here is CASSPGTFVYEQYF. In nucleotides, the CDR3 is TGTGCCAGCAGCCCGGGGACATTCGTCTACGAGCAGTACTTC.

This sequence joins TRBV7-9 and TRBJ2-1; TRBD2 is a possible D gene (6 bases). Trimming pared 8 bases from V and 10 bases from J, leaving 18 bases between. CDR3 length equals 13 residues. CDR1 is SEHNR and CDR2 is FQNEAQ in the germline V gene (reference sequence). CDR3 sequence: CASSGTPLFEQFF. For the CDR3, the DNA is TGTGCCAGCTCCGGGACTCCTTTGTTCGAGCAGTTCTTC. Looking up the rest from reference TRBV7-9 and TRBJ2-1 gives the full variable domain: DTGVSQNPRHKITKRGQNVTFRCDPISEHNRLYWYRQTLGQGPEFLTYFQNEAQLEKSRLLSDRFSAERPKGSFSTLEIQRTEQGDSAMYLCASSGTPLFEQFFGPGTRLTVL.

V usage is TRBV5-4 and J usage is TRBJ2-5, with TRBD2 identical over 14 bases. The junction had 8 bases not matched to a gene; V was cut back by 4 bases and J by 0 bases. Germline V gene sequence: CDR1 SGHNT, CDR2 YYREEE (reference sequence). The CDR3 has 18 amino acids. The CDR3 DNA sequence: TGTGCCAGCAGCCGGCACGGGGGACTAGCGGGGGACCAAGAGACCCAGTACTTC. This sequence encodes CASSRHGGLAGDQETQYF.

V gene TRBV3-1 (or the pseudogene TRBV3-2) combines with J gene TRBJ2-7; maybe TRBD1 (7 bases). Germline assignment: CDR1 LGHDT and CDR2 YNNKEL (reference sequence). V lost 6 bases and J lost 5, with 14 bases in between. This CDR3 spans 13 amino acids. The CDR3 region has the DNA TGTGCCAGCAGGAACCAGGGGGGCCACGAGCAGTACTTC. It is translated as CASRNQGGHEQYF.

The V gene is TRBV2, the J gene TRBJ2-2, with 9 bases that match TRBD1. The V segment lost 8 bases and the J segment 7 bases; nucleotides outside the gene matches: 8. This CDR3 is 14 amino acids long. Germline-derived CDR1 and CDR2 are SNHLY and FYNNEI. CDR3 in amino acids: CASSGTGTYGELFF. In nucleotides, the CDR3 is TGTGCCAGCTCCGGGACAGGGACTTACGGGGAGCTGTTTTTT.

The rearrangement uses TRBV7-8 and TRBJ1-1; D is undetermined. The germline CDR1 and CDR2 sequences are SGHVS and FQNEAQ. The CDR3 runs 14 residues. The ends were cut back, 2 bases at V and 6 bases at J, with 13 bases in the middle. The CDR3 protein is CASSLIVGNAEAFF. CDR3 sequence (DNA): TGTGCCAGCAGCTTAATCGTGGGCAACGCTGAAGCTTTCTTT.

The genes are TRBV5-4 and TRBJ1-1; possibly TRBD1 for D (5 bases). CDR1 SGHNT and CDR2 YYREEE come from the germline V gene (reference sequence). The CDR3 is 16 residues long. V was shortened by 0 bases and J by 5 bases, with 17 bases between the two germline ends. The CDR3 DNA reads TGTGCCAGCAGCTTGGCAGGGCCTCAACCCTCTACTGAAGCTTTCTTT. The encoded protein is CASSLAGPQPSTEAFF.

The chain couples TRBV27 to TRBJ2-7, with D possibly being TRBD2 (6 bases). Germline V CDR1 and CDR2: MNHEY, SMNVEV (reference sequence). The CDR3 is 14 residues long. V was clipped by 4 bases and J by 5 bases, with 15 bases between them. DNA of the CDR3: TGTGCCAGCAGTTCGCGGGATAGGTGGCACGAGCAGTACTTC. It yields the protein CASSSRDRWHEQYF.